Given below is one TCR beta chain in context. The antigen remains unidentified. The entry originates in a study of T cell responses to AZD1222 COVID-19 vaccine. Study-level information: Both about-4-week and about-12-week second-dose recipients were combined. Study-wide results and limits: No repertoire was sampled before or during the peak T cell response, only after it. The donor cohort was predominantly white British with a female majority, and clonal diversity may have been underestimated. Nearly half of spike-specific TCRs reportedly target unmutated variant regions.

The CDR3 is 16 residues long. V lost 3 bases and J lost 6, with 20 bases in between. The V gene's germline CDR1 is SGHRS and CDR2 YFSETQ. Clones were read by immunoSEQ multiplex PCR, and TCRdb kept only the in-frame ones, dropping some. The sample lists around 140,000 clones, roughly nine tenths seen once, with approximately 5.1% in the top ten. The chain has TRBV5-1 and TRBJ2-3; the D gene could be TRBD1 or TRBD2 (5 bases each). The TCR comes from an adult in good health. The sequenced sample was peripheral blood, obtained on day 0 of AZD1222 vaccination. The CDR3 spells CASSSQPGRAPDTQYF. DNA for the CDR3: TGCGCCAGCAGCTCCCAACCGGGACGGGCACCCGATACGCAGTATTTT.